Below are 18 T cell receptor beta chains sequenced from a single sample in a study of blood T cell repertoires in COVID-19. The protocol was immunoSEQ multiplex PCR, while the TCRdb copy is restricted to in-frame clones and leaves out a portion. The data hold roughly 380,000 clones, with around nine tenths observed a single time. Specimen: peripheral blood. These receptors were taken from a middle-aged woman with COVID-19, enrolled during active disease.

The CDR3: CASSLGGPGETQYF. For the CDR3, the DNA is TGTGCCAGCAGCTTAGGAGGGCCTGGGGAGACCCAGTACTTC. This rearrangement joins TRBV7-8 to TRBJ2-5; weak D call: TRBD2 (5 bases). V was cut by 1 base and J by 5 bases, with 11 bases left in between. Germline assignment: CDR1 SGHVS and CDR2 FQNEAQ. The CDR3 is 14 amino acids.

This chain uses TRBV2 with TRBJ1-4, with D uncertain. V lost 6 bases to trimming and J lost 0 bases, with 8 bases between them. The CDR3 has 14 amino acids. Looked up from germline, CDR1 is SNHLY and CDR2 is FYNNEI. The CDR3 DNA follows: TGTGCCAGCAGGGAACATGCAACTAATGAAAAACTGTTTTTT. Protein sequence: CASREHATNEKLFF.

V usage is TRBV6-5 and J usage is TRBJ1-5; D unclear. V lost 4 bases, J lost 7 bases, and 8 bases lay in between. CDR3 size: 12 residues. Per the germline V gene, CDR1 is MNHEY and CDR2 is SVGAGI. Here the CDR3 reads CASSFPGQPQHF. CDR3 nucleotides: TGTGCCAGCAGTTTCCCGGGACAGCCCCAGCATTTT.

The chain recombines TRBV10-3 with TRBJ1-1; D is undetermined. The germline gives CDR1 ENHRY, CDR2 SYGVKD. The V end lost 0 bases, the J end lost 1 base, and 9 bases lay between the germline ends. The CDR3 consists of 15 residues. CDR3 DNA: TGTGCCATCAGTGAGTCAATACAGCCGAACACTGAAGCTTTCTTT. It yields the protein CAISESIQPNTEAFF.

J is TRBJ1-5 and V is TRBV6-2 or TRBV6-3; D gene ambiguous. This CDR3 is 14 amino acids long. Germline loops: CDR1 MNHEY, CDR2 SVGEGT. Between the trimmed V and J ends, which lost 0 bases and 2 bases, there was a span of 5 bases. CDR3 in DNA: TGTGCCAGCAGTTACTCGCAGGGCAATCAGCCCCAGCATTTT. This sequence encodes CASSYSQGNQPQHF.

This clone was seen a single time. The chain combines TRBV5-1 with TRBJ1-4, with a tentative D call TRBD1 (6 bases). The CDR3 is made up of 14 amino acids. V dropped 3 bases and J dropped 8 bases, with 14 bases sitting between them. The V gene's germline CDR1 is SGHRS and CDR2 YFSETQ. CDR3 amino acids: CASSSTPGQEKLFF. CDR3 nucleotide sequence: TGCGCCAGCAGCTCTACGCCGGGACAAGAAAAACTGTTTTTT.

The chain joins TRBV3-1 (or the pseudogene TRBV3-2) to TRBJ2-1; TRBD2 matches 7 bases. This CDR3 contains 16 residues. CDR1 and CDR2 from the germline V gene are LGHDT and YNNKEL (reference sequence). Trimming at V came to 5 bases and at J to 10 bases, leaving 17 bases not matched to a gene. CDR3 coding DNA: TGTGCCAGCAGCTCCGCGGGGGAGGGCCGCATTAGGGAGCAGTTCTTC. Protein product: CASSSAGEGRIREQFF.

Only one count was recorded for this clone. The CDR3 DNA reads as TGCGCCAGCAGTCAATCAACCAGCTACGAGCAGTACTTC. Amino acid sequence: CASSQSTSYEQYF. The gene calls are TRBV23-1 and TRBJ2-7; D is unclear. Being an ORF, TRBV23-1 has a function that is uncertain. CDR3 length: 13 residues. Trimming pared 0 bases from V and 3 bases from J, leaving 6 bases between.

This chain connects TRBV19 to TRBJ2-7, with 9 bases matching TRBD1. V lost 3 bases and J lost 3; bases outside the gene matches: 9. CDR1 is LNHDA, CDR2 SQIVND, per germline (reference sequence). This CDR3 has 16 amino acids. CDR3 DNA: TGTGCCAGTAGTATTATTCCGGGACAGGGCTACTACGAGCAGTACTTC. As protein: CASSIIPGQGYYEQYF.

This CDR3 is CASSSSSGSYEQYF. As DNA, the CDR3 is TGTGCCAGCTCATCCTCTAGCGGTTCCTACGAGCAGTACTTC. The chain is built from TRBV18 and TRBJ2-7; 7 positions agree with TRBD2. The CDR3 is 14 amino acids. V dropped 5 bases and J dropped 1; count of bases not matched to a gene: 5. Germline CDR1 is KGHSH and CDR2 is LQKENI.

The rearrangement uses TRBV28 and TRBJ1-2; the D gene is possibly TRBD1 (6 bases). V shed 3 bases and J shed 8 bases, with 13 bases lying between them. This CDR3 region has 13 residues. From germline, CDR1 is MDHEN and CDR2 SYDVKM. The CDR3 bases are TGTGCCAGCAGTTTGGGACAATCTCCGGGCTACACCTTC. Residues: CASSLGQSPGYTF.

The CDR3 loop reads CASSRRGDGYTF. The CDR3 nucleotides are TGTGCCAGCAGTCGGCGAGGCGATGGCTACACCTTC. The V call is TRBV6-2 or TRBV6-3, the J call TRBJ1-2; D ambiguous. The germline CDR1 and CDR2 sequences are MNHEY and SVGEGT. Trimming took 5 bases from V and 6 from J, leaving 10 bases between them. CDR3 length: 12 amino acids.

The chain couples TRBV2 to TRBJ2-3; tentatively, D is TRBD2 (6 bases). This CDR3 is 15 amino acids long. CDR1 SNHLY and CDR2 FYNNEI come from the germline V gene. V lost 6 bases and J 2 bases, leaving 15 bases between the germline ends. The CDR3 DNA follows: TGTGCCAGCAGCCCCTATGGAGGGCCCACAGATACGCAGTATTTT. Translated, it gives CASSPYGGPTDTQYF.

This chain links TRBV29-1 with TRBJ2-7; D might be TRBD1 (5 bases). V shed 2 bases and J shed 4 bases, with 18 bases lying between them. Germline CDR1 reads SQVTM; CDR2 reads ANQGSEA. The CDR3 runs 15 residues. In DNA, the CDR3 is TGCAGCGTTGAATCTCGGGCAGGGAAGAAATACGAGCAGTACTTC. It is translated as CSVESRAGKKYEQYF.

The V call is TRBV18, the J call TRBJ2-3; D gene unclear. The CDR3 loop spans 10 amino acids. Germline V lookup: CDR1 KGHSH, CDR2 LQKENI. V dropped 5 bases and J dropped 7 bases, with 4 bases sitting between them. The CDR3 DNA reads TGTGCCAGCTCAGGCTATACGCAGTATTTT. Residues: CASSGYTQYF. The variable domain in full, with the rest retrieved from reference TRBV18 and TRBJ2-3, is NAGVMQNPRHLVRRRGQEARLRCSPMKGHSHVYWYRQLPEEGLKFMVYLQKENIIDESGMPKERFSAEFPKEGPSILRIQQVVRGDSAAYFCASSGYTQYFGPGTRLTVL.

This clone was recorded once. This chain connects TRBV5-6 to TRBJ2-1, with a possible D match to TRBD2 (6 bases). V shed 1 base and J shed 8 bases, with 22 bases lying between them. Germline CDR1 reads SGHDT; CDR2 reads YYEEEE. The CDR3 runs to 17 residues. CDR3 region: CASSLMTPSGRGYEQFF. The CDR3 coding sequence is TGTGCCAGCAGCTTGATGACACCGTCCGGGCGGGGCTATGAGCAGTTCTTC. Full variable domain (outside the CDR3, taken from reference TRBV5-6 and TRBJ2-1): DAGVTQSPTHLIKTRGQQVTLRCSPKSGHDTVSWYQQALGQGPQFIFQYYEEEERQRGNFPDRFSGHQFPNYSSELNVNALLLGDSALYLCASSLMTPSGRGYEQFFGPGTRLTVL.

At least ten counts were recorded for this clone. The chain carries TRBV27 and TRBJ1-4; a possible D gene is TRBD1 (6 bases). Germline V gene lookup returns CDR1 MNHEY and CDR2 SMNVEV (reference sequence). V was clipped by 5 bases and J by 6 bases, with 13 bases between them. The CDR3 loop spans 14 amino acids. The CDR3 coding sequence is TGTGCCAGCAGTGACCGGGACACCTATGAAAAACTGTTTTTT. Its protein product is CASSDRDTYEKLFF.

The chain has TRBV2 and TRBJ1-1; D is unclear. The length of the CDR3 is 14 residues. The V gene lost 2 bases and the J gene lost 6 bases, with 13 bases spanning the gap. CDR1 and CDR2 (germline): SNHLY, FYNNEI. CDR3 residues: CASSELSRISEAFF. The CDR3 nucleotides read TGTGCCAGCAGTGAACTGAGTCGAATATCTGAAGCTTTCTTT.